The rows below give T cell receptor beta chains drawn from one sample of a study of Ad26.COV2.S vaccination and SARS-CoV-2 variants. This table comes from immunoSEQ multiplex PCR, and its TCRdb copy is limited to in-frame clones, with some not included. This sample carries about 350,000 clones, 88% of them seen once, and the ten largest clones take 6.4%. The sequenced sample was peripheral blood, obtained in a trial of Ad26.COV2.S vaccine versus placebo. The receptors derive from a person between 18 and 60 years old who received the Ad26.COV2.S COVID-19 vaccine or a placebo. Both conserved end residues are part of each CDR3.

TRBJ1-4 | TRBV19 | CASSRGSVRGSEKLFF
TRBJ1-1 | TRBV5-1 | CASSLEGVSLGAFF
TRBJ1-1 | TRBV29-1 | CSGREVVTEAFF
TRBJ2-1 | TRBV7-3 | CASSLMGDEQFF
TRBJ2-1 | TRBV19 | CASSSKAGRVGEQFF
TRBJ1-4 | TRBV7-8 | CASSFWDDSLFF
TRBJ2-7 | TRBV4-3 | CASSLALPSYEQYF
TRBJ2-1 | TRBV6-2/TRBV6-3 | CASSYADWNEQFF
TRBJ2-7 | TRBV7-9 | CASSLGGSPYF
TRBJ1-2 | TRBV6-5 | CASSYSGRAANYGYTF
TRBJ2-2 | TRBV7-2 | CASSLASGSAGELFF
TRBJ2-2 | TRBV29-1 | CSVEDLGELFF
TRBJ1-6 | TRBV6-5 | CASSFLNGANSPLHF
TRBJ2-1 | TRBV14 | CASKRDSSYNEQFF
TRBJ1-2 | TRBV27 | CASSRIGQYGYTF
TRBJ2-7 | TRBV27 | CASSLVVGLDEQYF
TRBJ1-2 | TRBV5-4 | CASSVPTGFNYGYTF
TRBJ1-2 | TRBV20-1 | CSASIRANRDRVGYTF
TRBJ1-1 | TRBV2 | CASSGGIMNTEAFF
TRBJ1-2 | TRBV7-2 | CASSRDAGPSGYTF
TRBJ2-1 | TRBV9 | CASSVDRVGEQFF
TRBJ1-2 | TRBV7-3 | CASSQVPPVYGYTF
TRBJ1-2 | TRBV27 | CASSPRDRYYGYTF
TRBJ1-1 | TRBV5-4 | CASSQKYGQPNTEAFF
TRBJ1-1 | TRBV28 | CASSRPGLGEAFF
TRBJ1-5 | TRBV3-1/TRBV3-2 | CASSQAPQAVGGNQPQHF
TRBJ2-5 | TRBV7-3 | CASSSQPPGAGGGETQYF
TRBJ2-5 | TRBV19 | CASSPPRGNEETQYF
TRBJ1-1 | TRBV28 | CASSSGGAGTEAFF
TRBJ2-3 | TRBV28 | CASSPTGASTDTQYF
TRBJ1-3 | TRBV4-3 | CASSQGGGGAGNTIYF
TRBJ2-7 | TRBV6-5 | CASSYSRSGRTGEQYF
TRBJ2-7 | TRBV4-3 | CASSQEPEREQYF
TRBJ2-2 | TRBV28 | CASSLSGAPNTGELFF
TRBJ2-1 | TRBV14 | CASSRRTGVNEQFF
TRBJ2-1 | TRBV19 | CASSIGASGGPNPYNEQFF
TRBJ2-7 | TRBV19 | CASSIDLRVFSYEQYF
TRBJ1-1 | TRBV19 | CASSSASYTEAFF
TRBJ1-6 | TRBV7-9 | CAAANGYSPLHF
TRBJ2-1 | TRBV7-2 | CASSLDRGTYNEQFF
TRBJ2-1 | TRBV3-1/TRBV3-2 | CASSQEGWGEVVQFF
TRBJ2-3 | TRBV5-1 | CASSLPAHTDTQYF
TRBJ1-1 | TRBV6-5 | CASRVQGGTEAFF
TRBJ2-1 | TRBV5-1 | CASSPAGTGGQFGEQFF